This entry features one T cell receptor (beta chain) sequence. This sample is part of a study of blood T cell repertoires in COVID-19. For the study at large: Sample material is recorded as cDNA or gDNA derived from T cells, B-cell-depleted T cells, or PBMCs.

V was cut by 3 bases and J by 5 bases, with 14 bases left in between. The CDR3 extends over 14 amino acids. The germline CDR1 and CDR2 sequences are SGHDT and YYEEEE. Original processing methods: Cell counts per sample came from amplifying reference gene primers. TCRdb's copy holds only in-frame clones and misses some; the assay was immunoSEQ multiplex PCR. V, J and clone size are those of that table, while D and trimming were read from the DNA. The table has over 130,000 clones, roughly 80% seen once; the top ten hold approximately 17%. The chain employs TRBV5-6 and TRBJ2-5, with D tentatively TRBD2 (6 bases). This sequence was found in a man over 45 with acute or convalescent COVID-19. The sample was peripheral blood. In DNA form, the CDR3 reads TGTGCCAGCAGCTCCCTAACTAGCCCGGAGACCCAGTACTTC. It is translated as CASSSLTSPETQYF.